Each of the 8 T cell receptor beta chains below was sequenced from the same sample in a study of cytomegalovirus exposure and HLA in healthy donors. This PCR relied on a set of 60 Vbeta primers and 13 Jbeta primers. Assay: immunoSEQ multiplex PCR; the TCRdb copy retains only in-frame clones and omits some. The repertoire holds roughly 99,000 clones, with approximately 76% as singletons. Sequencing was done on a sample of PBMCs. The receptors shown here come from a young man in good health and CMV-seronegative.

The chain combines TRBV6-5 with TRBJ1-1; D is uncertain. CDR1 is MNHEY, CDR2 SVGAGI, per germline. The CDR3 is 15 residues long. V was cut by 6 bases and J by 0 bases, with 14 bases left in between. CDR3 bases: TGTGCCAGCAGCCCACTCCGCTCCCTGAACACTGAAGCTTTCTTT. The encoded protein is CASSPLRSLNTEAFF.

CDR3 loop: CASSSGEETQYF. CDR3 bases: TGTGCCAGCAGCTCTGGGGAGGAGACCCAGTACTTC. The V call is TRBV7-6, the J call TRBJ2-5; a weak D match, TRBD2 (5 bases). V was shortened by 4 bases and J by 5 bases, with 8 bases between the two germline ends. There are 12 residues in the CDR3. CDR1 and CDR2 from the germline V gene are SGHVS and FNYEAQ.

In the case of this clone: The junction departs from germline at one end; a sequencing error may be responsible. The chain couples TRBV7-9 to TRBJ1-4, with 7 bases fitting TRBD1. The CDR3 loop spans 18 amino acids. The germline CDR1 and CDR2 sequences are SEHNR and FQNEAQ (reference sequence). CDR3 DNA: TGTTCCAGCAGCCCGAGAGCCAGCCCAGGGGGGACTAATGAAAAACTGTTTTTT. This codes for CSSSPRASPGGTNEKLFF.

V usage is TRBV7-3 and J usage is TRBJ2-1; D gene uncertain. CDR3 length: 15 amino acids. The germline V gene has CDR1 SGHTA and CDR2 FQGTGA. The V end lost 5 bases, the J end lost 4 bases, and 15 bases lay between the germline ends. CDR3 loop: CASSPISTSYNEQFF. CDR3 DNA sequence: TGTGCCAGCAGCCCAATATCGACAAGTTACAATGAGCAGTTCTTC.

CDR3 amino acids: CASSLTSAKPPLHF. CDR3 sequence (DNA): TGTGCCAGCAGCTTAACGAGCGCCAAGCCACCCCTCCACTTT. This sequence joins TRBV7-3 and TRBJ1-6; unclear D gene. The V end was cut by 0 bases, the J end by 11 bases, with 11 bases between. The germline V gene encodes CDR1 SGHTA and CDR2 FQGTGA. The CDR3 totals 14 residues.

This chain connects TRBV5-4 to TRBJ1-2; the D is unclear. The CDR3 has 14 amino acids. Trimming removed 4 bases from V and 7 bases from J, with 17 bases in between. Looked up from germline, CDR1 is SGHNT and CDR2 is YYREEE (reference sequence). Here the CDR3 DNA reads TGTGCCAGCAGCGACCCGCTCTCCTCAGGTGGCTACACCTTC. The encoded protein is CASSDPLSSGGYTF.

The chain employs TRBV6-6 and TRBJ2-2; 7 bases match TRBD2. Germline loops: CDR1 MNHNY, CDR2 SVGAGI (reference sequence). V was pared by 1 base and J by 8 bases, with 1 base of the junction left unmatched. This CDR3 is built from 13 residues. The CDR3, as DNA: TGTGCCAGCAGTTACTGGGGGGGTGGGGAGCTGTTTTTT. It encodes CASSYWGGGELFF.

The rearrangement links TRBV14 to TRBJ2-5; 7 bases are shared with TRBD1. CDR1 and CDR2 from the germline V gene are SGHDN and FVKESK. V lost 4 bases to trimming and J lost 7 bases; unmatched junction nucleotides: 6. The CDR3 is 13 residues long. In DNA form, the CDR3 reads TGTGCCAGCAGCCTAGGACAGGTTTTGACCCAGTACTTC. Residues: CASSLGQVLTQYF. Supplemented by reference TRBV14 and TRBJ2-5, the full variable domain reads EAGVTQFPSHSVIEKGQTVTLRCDPISGHDNLYWYRRVMGKEIKFLLHFVKESKQDESGMPNNRFLAERTGGTYSTLKVQPAELEDSGVYFCASSLGQVLTQYFGPGTRLLVL.